The subject of this entry is one T cell receptor (beta chain). Its antigen is undetermined. Some clones are missing from TCRdb's copy, which holds only in-frame ones; the method was immunoSEQ multiplex PCR. There are under 300,000 clones in the sample; around 88% occur only once, and 0.95% to 1.5% lies in the top ten. The V and J ends lost 6 bases and 0 bases respectively, with 15 bases between them. The CDR3 is 15 residues long. CDR1 is MNHEY, CDR2 SVGAGI, per germline. These data are taken from a study of cytomegalovirus exposure and HLA in healthy donors. Findings and limits, study-wide: According to a subsequent analysis, TCR clusters from the first cohort were inclined to appear together in the roughly 120 validation repertoires.

The source is a woman aged 25 to 39 in good health and CMV-seropositive. The rearrangement joins TRBV6-5 to TRBJ2-7, with D possibly matching TRBD1 (5 bases). Material: PBMCs. CDR3 DNA sequence: TGTGCCAGCAGGTCCGACAGCGAACGCTCCTACGAGCAGTACTTC. Translation: CASRSDSERSYEQYF.